These 4 T cell receptor beta chains share one sample of origin, sequenced in a study of T cells in women clearing cervical HPV infection. TCRdb keeps only in-frame clones here, not all; method: immunoSEQ multiplex PCR. This sample lists around 38,000 clones; its ten largest clones have 7.6%. Material: blood buffy coat. Source of these receptors: a woman aged 18 to 75 with a cervical HPV16 infection that either progressed to CIN3+ or cleared (not recorded which).

The DNA read from the CDR3 is TGCAGCGTGGGGGGGGTTATGGACAGACACAACCAAGAGACC. It is translated as CSVGGVMDRHNQET. The full CDR3 sequence reads CSVGGVMDRHNQETQYF. The chain recombines TRBV29-1 with TRBJ2-5; TRBD2 might be the D (7 bases). The CDR3 is cut off 3 residues early in the read; its end comes from the germline J gene. V was trimmed by 6 bases and J by 0 bases, leaving 23 bases between them. CDR3 length equals 17 residues. Germline lookup yields CDR1 SQVTM and CDR2 ANQGSEA.

This CDR3 is CASSGQGGLAYEQYF. CDR3 DNA (partial): TGTGCCAGCAGCGGCCAAGGGGGCCTAGCTTACGAG. The chain recombines TRBV11-2 with TRBJ2-7; 7 nucleotides agree with TRBD1. The CDR3 end lies 3 residues beyond the end of the read and is filled in from the germline J gene. V trimming: 5 bases; J trimming: 4 bases; junction bases outside the gene matches: 11. The germline gives CDR1 SGHAT, CDR2 FQNNGV. The CDR3 runs 15 residues.

About this clone itself: The read terminates 3 residues ahead of where the CDR3 ends, so the germline J gene completes it. V is TRBV23-1 and J is TRBJ2-2, with 8 bases matching TRBD2. TRBV23-1 is treated as an ORF (open reading frame) with a function not yet certain. The J segment lost 0 bases and the V segment lost 4 bases, leaving 13 bases of the junction unmatched. The CDR3 spans 19 residues. The CDR3 loop is CASSRPSASGHANTGELFF. CDR3 DNA, as far as it was read: TGCGCCAGCAGTCGACCCTCCGCTAGCGGGCACGCGAACACCGGGGAG.

As regards this clone: The CDR3 goes on 3 residues after the read ends, and that part is filled in from the germline J gene. The chain combines TRBV20-1 with TRBJ1-1; D is possibly TRBD1 (6 bases). The CDR3 spans 13 residues. CDR1 and CDR2 from the germline V gene are DFQATT and SNEGSKA (reference sequence). CDR3 region: CSARDWGGHLAFF. The part of the CDR3 DNA that was read is TGCAGTGCTAGAGACTGGGGGGGACACTTG.